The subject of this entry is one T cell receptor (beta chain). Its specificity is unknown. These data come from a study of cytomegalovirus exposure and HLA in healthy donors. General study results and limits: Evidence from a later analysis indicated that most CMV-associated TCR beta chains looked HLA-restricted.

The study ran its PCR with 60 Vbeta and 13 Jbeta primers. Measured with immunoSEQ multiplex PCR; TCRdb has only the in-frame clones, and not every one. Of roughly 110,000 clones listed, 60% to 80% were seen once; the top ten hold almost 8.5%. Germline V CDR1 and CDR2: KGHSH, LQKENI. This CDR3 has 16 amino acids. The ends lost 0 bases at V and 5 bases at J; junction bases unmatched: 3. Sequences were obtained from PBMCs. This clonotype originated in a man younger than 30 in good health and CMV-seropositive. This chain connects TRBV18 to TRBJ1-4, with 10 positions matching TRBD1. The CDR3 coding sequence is TGTGCCAGCTCACCACCTTTGGACAGGGGGAATGAAAAACTGTTTTTT. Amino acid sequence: CASSPPLDRGNEKLFF.